These 26 T cell receptor beta chains originate from one sample sequenced in a study of blood T cell repertoires in COVID-19. Repertoires were generated with immunoSEQ multiplex PCR, while TCRdb's copy carries only in-frame clones and drops some. The repertoire holds nearly 110,000 clones, with 84% as singletons. Sequencing input: peripheral blood. All receptors come from a woman in her sixties with acute or convalescent COVID-19.

This clone showed up just a few times. J is TRBJ1-1 and V is TRBV30, with a possible D match to TRBD1 (6 bases). Deletions cut 0 bases from V and 0 bases from J, with 8 bases between. CDR3 length: 14 amino acids. Per the germline V gene, CDR1 is GTSNPN and CDR2 is SVGIG (reference sequence). The CDR3 spells CAWSVGQLNTEAFF. The CDR3 region has the DNA TGTGCCTGGAGTGTCGGACAGTTGAACACTGAAGCTTTCTTT.

The rearrangement uses TRBV19 and TRBJ2-5; D might be TRBD1 (6 bases). The V and J ends lost 9 bases and 3 bases respectively, with 14 bases between them. Germline V gene sequence: CDR1 LNHDA, CDR2 SQIVND (reference sequence). This CDR3 contains 13 residues. The CDR3 DNA sequence: TGTGCCAGCAGCACCAACAGGGAAGAGACCCAGTACTTC. Protein sequence: CASSTNREETQYF.

This sequence joins TRBV14 and TRBJ1-1; tentatively, D is TRBD1 (5 bases). The ends were cut back, 5 bases at V and 3 bases at J, with 10 bases in the middle. The CDR3 has 13 amino acids. Per germline, CDR1 SGHDN and CDR2 FVKESK. The CDR3 region is CASSGGLYTEAFF. CDR3 in DNA: TGTGCCAGCAGCGGGGGACTATACACTGAAGCTTTCTTT.

The J gene is TRBJ2-2, the V gene TRBV29-1; the match to TRBD1 covers 7 bases. V shed 3 bases and J 1 base; nucleotides not matched to a gene: 2. CDR1 and CDR2 (germline): SQVTM, ANQGSEA. This CDR3 comprises 14 residues. CDR3 protein: CSVEGQLNTGELFF. CDR3 sequence (DNA): TGCAGCGTTGAGGGACAGCTGAACACCGGGGAGCTGTTTTTT.

CDR3 loop: CASSIEAGRVTQYF. The CDR3 DNA reads TGTGCCAGTAGTATCGAGGCAGGGAGGGTGACCCAGTACTTC. The chain combines TRBV19 with TRBJ2-5; 7 nucleotides align to TRBD2. V lost 3 bases, J lost 7 bases, and 8 bases stayed unmatched. The CDR3 consists of 14 residues. Per the germline V gene, CDR1 is LNHDA and CDR2 is SQIVND (reference sequence).

This clone showed up just once. The chain employs TRBV18 and TRBJ1-3; 9 positions agree with TRBD1. V trimming: 3 bases; J trimming: 4 bases; junction bases outside the gene matches: 4. CDR3 length: 15 residues. Germline CDR1 and CDR2: KGHSH and LQKENI. CDR3 protein: CASSPRTGVGNTIYF. The CDR3 DNA sequence: TGTGCCAGCTCACCTAGGACAGGGGTCGGAAACACCATATATTTT.

This chain links TRBV28 with TRBJ2-5; tentatively, D is TRBD1 (6 bases). V lost 5 bases and J lost 0, with 10 bases in between. Germline CDR1 is MDHEN and CDR2 is SYDVKM. This CDR3 is built from 14 residues. The CDR3 DNA reads TGTGCCAGCAGTCGTACAGGGTACCAAGAGACCCAGTACTTC. It specifies CASSRTGYQETQYF.

The rearrangement joins TRBV5-5 to TRBJ1-4; TRBD1 matches 7 bases. V shed 2 bases, J shed 3 bases, and the junction held 7 bases outside the gene matches. The CDR3 totals 16 residues. Per germline, CDR1 SGHKS and CDR2 YYEKEE (reference sequence). The DNA of the CDR3 is TGTGCCAGCAGCTTCAGTTTCGGGACAGCTAATGAAAAACTGTTTTTT. It codes for CASSFSFGTANEKLFF.

The chain uses TRBV27 and TRBJ2-2; 9 bases agree with TRBD2. Germline CDR1 reads MNHEY; CDR2 reads SMNVEV (reference sequence). The CDR3 is 15 amino acids. The trim removed 6 bases at V and 6 bases at J, leaving 8 bases unmatched. CDR3 nucleotides: TGTGCCAGCAGGGGACTAGCCCTCAACCCCGGGGAGCTGTTTTTT. The encoded protein is CASRGLALNPGELFF.

V usage is TRBV19 and J usage is TRBJ1-2; 7 bases are shared with TRBD1. This CDR3 is built from 15 residues. V lost 4 bases and J lost 5; bases outside the gene matches: 10. Germline values: CDR1 LNHDA, CDR2 SQIVND (reference sequence). Written as DNA, the CDR3 is TGTGCCAGTAGTACAATACAGGGGAGAGGGTATGGCTACACCTTC. Translated, it gives CASSTIQGRGYGYTF. Full variable domain (remainder filled in from reference TRBV19 and TRBJ1-2): DGGITQSPKYLFRKEGQNVTLSCEQNLNHDAMYWYRQDPGQGLRLIYYSQIVNDFQKGDIAEGYSVSREKKESFPLTVTSAQKNPTAFYLCASSTIQGRGYGYTFGSGTRLTVV.

This clone was found a few times. The chain employs TRBV10-3 and TRBJ2-1; 7 bases map to TRBD2. From germline, CDR1 is ENHRY and CDR2 SYGVKD. The CDR3 runs 16 residues. After removal of 1 base from V and 2 bases from J, the junction contained 5 bases not matched to a gene. CDR3 sequence (DNA): TGTGCCATCAGTGAGTTCACTAGCGATACCTACAATGAGCAGTTCTTC. Its translation: CAISEFTSDTYNEQFF.

The rearrangement joins TRBV7-8 to TRBJ2-1; 12 bases are a match to TRBD2. Germline V lookup: CDR1 SGHVS, CDR2 FQNEAQ. This CDR3 comprises 17 residues. Trimming at V came to 9 bases and at J to 6 bases, leaving 15 bases not matched to a gene. The CDR3 loop is CASFGLAGGYRGNEQFF. The CDR3 bases are TGTGCCAGTTTCGGGCTAGCGGGGGGGTACCGCGGCAATGAGCAGTTCTTC. The full variable domain, completed using reference TRBV7-8 and TRBJ2-1, is GAGVSQSPRYKVAKRGQDVALRCDPISGHVSLFWYQQALGQGPEFLTYFQNEAQLDKSGLPSDRFFAERPEGSVSTLKIQRTQQEDSAVYLCASFGLAGGYRGNEQFFGPGTRLTVL.

This chain links TRBV3-1 (or the pseudogene TRBV3-2) with TRBJ2-7, with D perhaps matching TRBD1 (6 bases). Between the trimmed V and J ends, which lost 1 base and 3 bases, there was a span of 10 bases. Germline values: CDR1 LGHDT, CDR2 YNNKEL (reference sequence). This CDR3 has 14 residues. This CDR3 is CASSQAAQGYEQYF. CDR3 DNA sequence: TGTGCCAGCAGCCAAGCGGCACAGGGCTACGAGCAGTACTTC.

The V and J genes are TRBV10-1 and TRBJ2-1; maybe TRBD1 (5 bases). CDR3 length equals 16 residues. V was trimmed by 6 bases and J by 6 bases, leaving 21 bases between them. Germline-derived CDR1 and CDR2 are WNHNN and SYGVQD (reference sequence). CDR3: CASSKFRVGNSNEQFF. Written as DNA, the CDR3 is TGCGCCAGCAGCAAATTCAGGGTGGGTAACAGCAATGAGCAGTTCTTC.

The chain employs TRBV28 and TRBJ2-3, with TRBD1 matching over 8 bases. Germline trimming cut 6 bases from V and 1 base from J; bases unmatched to any gene: 6. The CDR3 runs 15 residues. Germline-derived CDR1 and CDR2 are MDHEN and SYDVKM. Here the CDR3 DNA reads TGTGCCAGCAGCCCCAGGGGGCTAGGCACAGATACGCAGTATTTT. Its translation is CASSPRGLGTDTQYF.

V and J are TRBV2 and TRBJ1-4; TRBD1 aligns across 9 bases. The CDR3 runs to 13 residues. CDR1 and CDR2 from the germline V gene are SNHLY and FYNNEI. After removal of 7 bases from V and 16 bases from J, the junction contained 13 bases not matched to a gene. In nucleotides, the CDR3 is TGTGCCAGCATGGGGACAGGGTCCGTTGAAGGGTTTTTT. This encodes CASMGTGSVEGFF.

The genes are TRBV2 and TRBJ1-2; 12 positions match TRBD1. Germline V gene sequence: CDR1 SNHLY, CDR2 FYNNEI. This CDR3 region has 14 residues. V was pared by 4 bases and J by 8 bases, with 5 bases of the junction left unmatched. CDR3 coding DNA: TGTGCCAGCAGTGGGGACAGGGGGCTTCGGGGCTACACCTTC. Translation gives CASSGDRGLRGYTF.

The chain employs TRBV5-1 and TRBJ1-2; TRBD1 is a possible D gene (6 bases). V was trimmed by 5 bases and J by 2 bases, leaving 13 bases between them. The CDR3 contains 14 residues. CDR1 is SGHRS and CDR2 is YFSETQ in the germline V gene. CDR3 sequence reads: CASSRTGTNYGYTF. The CDR3 DNA sequence: TGCGCCAGCAGTCGCACCGGGACAAACTATGGCTACACCTTC.

This chain uses TRBV7-2 with TRBJ2-1; 12 bases fit TRBD2. The V segment lost 5 bases and the J segment 0 bases; nucleotides outside the gene matches: 11. Germline V CDR1 and CDR2: SGHTA, FQGNSA. The CDR3 extends over 19 amino acids. As DNA, the CDR3 is TGTGCCAGCAGCCGTCTAGGGACTAGCGGGCTGAACTCCTACAATGAGCAGTTCTTC. It encodes CASSRLGTSGLNSYNEQFF.

This sequence joins TRBV5-4 and TRBJ1-6; D is possibly TRBD1 (6 bases). This CDR3 spans 15 amino acids. Trimming shortened V by 3 bases and J by 7 bases, and 14 bases separated the two germline ends. Germline loops: CDR1 SGHNT, CDR2 YYREEE (reference sequence). The CDR3 sequence: CASSSQQGGNSPLHF. The CDR3 DNA follows: TGTGCCAGCAGCTCCCAACAGGGTGGCAATTCACCCCTCCACTTT.

This CDR3 reads CASSSRQGTNTEAFF. In nucleotides, the CDR3 is TGTGCCAGCAGCAGTAGACAGGGGACGAACACTGAAGCTTTCTTT. This chain connects TRBV3-1 (or the pseudogene TRBV3-2) to TRBJ1-1; the match to TRBD1 covers 8 bases. V lost 5 bases to trimming and J lost 1 base; unmatched junction nucleotides: 6. The germline gives CDR1 LGHDT, CDR2 YNNKEL (reference sequence). This CDR3 spans 15 amino acids.

V gene TRBV27 combines with J gene TRBJ2-7, with D possibly matching TRBD2 (6 bases). Trimming stripped 3 bases from V and 6 bases from J, with 21 bases between. The germline CDR1 and CDR2 sequences are MNHEY and SMNVEV (reference sequence). The CDR3 extends over 16 amino acids. CDR3 region: CASSFLGASDHREQYF. The CDR3 bases are TGTGCCAGCAGTTTTCTTGGGGCTAGCGACCATCGCGAGCAGTACTTC.

Here the CDR3 DNA reads TGTGCCAGCAGCCAAGATCTGACTAGCGGGAGCCTTGGGACCCAGTACTTC. This gives the protein CASSQDLTSGSLGTQYF. V and J are TRBV3-1 (or the pseudogene TRBV3-2) and TRBJ2-5; 12 bases match TRBD2. The trim removed 0 bases at V and 7 bases at J, leaving 9 bases unmatched. The germline V gene encodes CDR1 LGHDT and CDR2 YNNKEL (reference sequence). CDR3 length: 17 amino acids.

V usage is TRBV9 and J usage is TRBJ1-1, with D possibly TRBD1 on 6 matching bases. The CDR3 runs to 15 residues. The germline V gene has CDR1 SGDLS and CDR2 YYNGEE. Trimming stripped 0 bases from V and 5 bases from J, with 14 bases between. For the CDR3, the DNA is TGTGCCAGCAGCGTAGACCAGGGGTTGGGTACTGAAGCTTTCTTT. This encodes CASSVDQGLGTEAFF.

The chain has TRBV11-2 and TRBJ2-7; D not resolved. Germline assignment: CDR1 SGHAT and CDR2 FQNNGV. V dropped 4 bases and J dropped 5 bases, with 12 bases sitting between them. The CDR3 sequence is 13 residues long. CDR3 bases: TGTGCCAGCAGCTCCCTTAGTTCGCACGAGCAGTACTTC. Residues: CASSSLSSHEQYF.

The chain has TRBV28 and TRBJ1-2; 10 bases map to TRBD1. V was pared by 5 bases and J by 5 bases, with 5 bases of the junction left unmatched. The germline CDR1 and CDR2 sequences are MDHEN and SYDVKM. CDR3 length equals 14 residues. DNA for the CDR3: TGTGCCAGCAGTCGACCGGGACAGGGGTATGGCTACACCTTC. Its translation: CASSRPGQGYGYTF.